Listed below are T cell receptor beta chains from one sample, sequenced in a study of cytomegalovirus exposure and HLA in healthy donors. Method: immunoSEQ multiplex PCR; TCRdb's copy keeps in-frame clones and lacks some. Seen here are over 65,000 clones, over 70% observed once, and the top ten hold approximately 7.3%. Input material: PBMCs. The origin of the receptors is a woman in her forties in good health and CMV-seronegative. Both conserved end residues are part of each CDR3. The order of the fields is J gene, V gene, CDR3 length, clone size, D gene, CDR3 DNA, CDR3 protein. A D gene is named only where the DNA matches it firmly. Some rows mark clone size as missing; the rest say once, few, many or name a class of expanded clone.

TRBJ2-7 | TRBV28 | 17 | - | TRBD2 | TGTGCCAGCAGTTACCAATACAGGACTAGCACGAACTACGAGCAGTACTTC | CASSYQYRTSTNYEQYF
TRBJ1-1 | TRBV5-6 | 18 | - | - | TGTGCCAGCAGCTCCCTCGGACGGGAGGGATTGATGGGCACTGAAGCTTTCTTT | CASSSLGREGLMGTEAFF
TRBJ1-5 | TRBV28 | 15 | - | - | TGTGCCAGCACCCCGATGGGGCAGAGCAATCAGCCCCAGCATTTT | CASTPMGQSNQPQHF
TRBJ2-2 | TRBV27 | 14 | few | TRBD2 | TGTGCCAGCAGACTAGCGGGAAGCACCGGGGAGCTGTTTTTT | CASRLAGSTGELFF
TRBJ1-6 | TRBV4-3 | 15 | - | - | TGCGCCAGCAGCCAAGATAGGACGGGGAATTCACCCCTCCACTTT | CASSQDRTGNSPLHF
TRBJ1-4 | TRBV7-3 | 13 | - | - | TGTGCCAGCAGCGGAGGGCCAAATGAAAAACTGTTTTTT | CASSGGPNEKLFF
TRBJ2-2 | TRBV12-5 | 18 | - | TRBD2 | TGTGCTAGTGGTTTGGTACGGGAGGGACTAGGAGGCACCGGGGAGCTGTTTTTT | CASGLVREGLGGTGELFF
TRBJ2-7 | TRBV6-5 | 14 | once | TRBD1 | TGTGCCAGCAGTTTCCTCGACAGGGTCCACGAGCAGTACTTC | CASSFLDRVHEQYF
TRBJ2-7 | TRBV28 | 15 | - | TRBD2 | TGTGCCAGCAGTACTCCTAGCGGCCCCTCCTACGAGCAGTACTTC | CASSTPSGPSYEQYF
TRBJ1-6 | TRBV30 | 14 | - | TRBD1 | TGTGCCCTAGCGGCACAGGGGGTATTTTCACCCCTCCACTTT | CALAAQGVFSPLHF
TRBJ2-3 | TRBV5-1 | 14 | - | TRBD1 | TGCGCCAGCAGCTTAGGGACAGGGACGGATACGCAGTATTTT | CASSLGTGTDTQYF
TRBJ2-1 | TRBV27 | 19 | - | TRBD2 | TGTGCCAGCAGTAGCCGGGGACTAGCGGGAATAGAGCTGTCAGGTGAGCAGTTCTTC | CASSSRGLAGIELSGEQFF
TRBJ2-3 | TRBV29-1 | 14 | - | TRBD2 | TGCAGCGCCCACGGGGGGGCCCCCACAGATACGCAGTATTTT | CSAHGGAPTDTQYF
TRBJ2-3 | TRBV6-1 | 15 | - | - | TGTGCCAGCAGCATAAAGGGGGGGGAGGGAGATACGCAGTATTTT | CASSIKGGEGDTQYF